These T cell receptor beta chains were read from a single sample in a study of Graves' ophthalmopathy and Graves' hyperthyroidism. TCRdb reprocessed the multiplex PCR reads via MiXCR and lists one record per CDR3 protein. The table includes about 1.1 million distinct CDR3 sequences, roughly 35% detected once. Specimen: peripheral blood or thyroid tissue (not recorded which). The receptor source for this set is an adult man with Graves' hyperthyroidism. Both conserved end residues are part of each CDR3. A D gene is named only where the DNA matches it firmly. Clone size is given for some rows only: seen once, a few or many times, or a class if the clone is expanded.

CDR3 protein: CSALQGTNQPQHF
CDR3 DNA: TGCAGTGCTCTACAGGGGACGAATCAGCCCCAGCATTTT
D gene: TRBD1
J gene: TRBJ1-5
V gene: TRBV20-1
clone size: many

CDR3 protein: CASSLTQGGGGYTF
CDR3 DNA: TGTGCCAGCAGTTTAACGCAGGGCGGTGGTGGCTACACCTTC
D gene: NA
J gene: TRBJ1-2
V gene: TRBV19
clone size: NA

CDR3 protein: CSVERAPNEQYF
CDR3 DNA: TGCAGCGTTGAGAGGGCCCCCAACGAGCAGTACTTC
D gene: NA
J gene: TRBJ2-7
V gene: TRBV29-1
clone size: many

CDR3 protein: CASSITPTTRGEQYF
CDR3 DNA: TGTGCCAGTAGTATAACACCTACTACAAGGGGCGAGCAGTACTTC
D gene: NA
J gene: TRBJ2-7
V gene: TRBV19
clone size: NA

CDR3 protein: CASKQGAYQPQHF
CDR3 DNA: TGTGCCAGTAAACAGGGGGCCTATCAGCCCCAGCATTTT
D gene: TRBD1
J gene: TRBJ1-5
V gene: TRBV7-2
clone size: many

CDR3 protein: CASSFTVTQYF
CDR3 DNA: TGTGCCAGCAGTTTTACCGTGACCCAGTACTTC
D gene: NA
J gene: TRBJ2-5
V gene: TRBV12-3/TRBV12-4
clone size: many

CDR3 protein: CASRLSQETQYF
CDR3 DNA: TGTGCCAGTAGACTGAGCCAAGAGACCCAGTACTTC
D gene: NA
J gene: TRBJ2-5
V gene: TRBV3-1
clone size: NA

CDR3 protein: CSARDRDRVYEQYF
CDR3 DNA: TGCAGTGCTAGAGATAGGGACAGAGTATACGAGCAGTACTTC
D gene: TRBD1
J gene: TRBJ2-7
V gene: TRBV20-1
clone size: many

CDR3 protein: CAKYAGHDYTF
CDR3 DNA: TGTGCCAAGTATGCGGGGCATGACTACACCTTC
D gene: NA
J gene: TRBJ1-2
V gene: TRBV15
clone size: NA

CDR3 protein: CASRRDSFTEAFF
CDR3 DNA: TGTGCCAGCAGACGGGACAGTTTCACTGAAGCTTTCTTT
D gene: TRBD1
J gene: TRBJ1-1
V gene: TRBV7-9
clone size: many

CDR3 protein: CASSQAGMGPESSYEQYF
CDR3 DNA: TGTGCCAGCAGCCAAGCGGGGATGGGACCGGAGAGCTCCTACGAGCAGTACTTC
D gene: NA
J gene: TRBJ2-7
V gene: TRBV4-2
clone size: NA

CDR3 protein: CASRGWRGDNYGYTF
CDR3 DNA: TGTGCCAGCAGGGGGTGGCGGGGGGATAACTATGGCTACACCTTC
D gene: NA
J gene: TRBJ1-2
V gene: TRBV2
clone size: NA

CDR3 protein: CSVEDLQGPGELFF
CDR3 DNA: TGCAGCGTTGAAGATCTACAGGGGCCCGGGGAGCTGTTTTTT
D gene: TRBD1
J gene: TRBJ2-2
V gene: TRBV29-1
clone size: NA

CDR3 protein: CASSFYICSAAGPQGRGEAFF
CDR3 DNA: NA
D gene: NA
J gene: TRBJ1-1
V gene: TRBV11-2
clone size: once

CDR3 protein: CATKQQGAFGEQYF
CDR3 DNA: TGTGCCACTAAACAGCAGGGGGCATTCGGCGAGCAGTACTTC
D gene: TRBD1
J gene: TRBJ2-7
V gene: TRBV12-3/TRBV12-4
clone size: few

CDR3 protein: CASSGGQGWSYEQYF
CDR3 DNA: TGTGCCAGCAGCGGCGGACAGGGTTGGTCCTACGAGCAGTACTTC
D gene: TRBD1
J gene: TRBJ2-7
V gene: TRBV9
clone size: few

CDR3 protein: CATSDWGGYTF
CDR3 DNA: TGTGCCACCAGTGATTGGGGTGGCTACACCTTC
D gene: NA
J gene: TRBJ1-2
V gene: TRBV24-1
clone size: many

CDR3 protein: CASSLRGAREETQYF
CDR3 DNA: TGTGCCAGCAGCCTTCGGGGGGCGCGGGAAGAGACCCAGTACTTC
D gene: NA
J gene: TRBJ2-5
V gene: TRBV14
clone size: many

CDR3 protein: CASSLGGRDRETQYF
CDR3 DNA: TGTGCCAGCAGCTTAGGCGGCAGGGACAGAGAGACCCAGTACTTC
D gene: TRBD1
J gene: TRBJ2-5
V gene: TRBV7-6
clone size: few

CDR3 protein: CASRWEQGVVNTEAFF
CDR3 DNA: TGTGCCAGCCGTTGGGAACAGGGGGTTGTCAACACTGAAGCTTTCTTT
D gene: TRBD1
J gene: TRBJ1-1
V gene: TRBV24-1
clone size: NA

CDR3 protein: CASSPPGTGQPLTYEQYF
CDR3 DNA: TGTGCCAGCAGCCCCCCCGGGACAGGGCAACCACTGACCTACGAGCAGTACTTC
D gene: TRBD1
J gene: TRBJ2-7
V gene: TRBV11-1
clone size: once

CDR3 protein: CACAIASGAGEQYF
CDR3 DNA: TGTGCCTGCGCGATTGCTAGCGGGGCGGGCGAGCAGTACTTC
D gene: TRBD2
J gene: TRBJ2-7
V gene: TRBV19
clone size: few

CDR3 protein: CASSQDDPQRYEQYF
CDR3 DNA: TGTGCCAGCAGCCAAGACGACCCCCAACGCTACGAGCAGTACTTC
D gene: NA
J gene: TRBJ2-7
V gene: TRBV14
clone size: many

CDR3 protein: CASSVAPSGRETQYF
CDR3 DNA: TGTGCCAGCAGCGTAGCTCCTAGCGGGAGAGAGACCCAGTACTTC
D gene: TRBD2
J gene: TRBJ2-5
V gene: TRBV9
clone size: many

CDR3 protein: CASSFTGGTYEQYF
CDR3 DNA: TGTGCCAGCAGCTTCACGGGGGGTACCTACGAGCAGTACTTC
D gene: TRBD2
J gene: TRBJ2-7
V gene: TRBV7-3
clone size: NA

CDR3 protein: CASSVSSKQAETGRSFF
CDR3 DNA: TGTGCCAGCAGCGTATCTTCCAAACAGGCAGAGACAGGGAGGAGTTTCTTT
D gene: TRBD1
J gene: TRBJ1-1
V gene: TRBV9
clone size: many

CDR3 protein: CASSTRQGSNSYEQYF
CDR3 DNA: TGTGCCAGCAGCACTAGACAGGGATCGAACTCCTACGAGCAGTACTTC
D gene: TRBD1
J gene: TRBJ2-7
V gene: TRBV7-9
clone size: few

CDR3 protein: CASSAQYRAISYNSPLHF
CDR3 DNA: TGTGCCAGCAGCGCTCAATACAGGGCAATCTCCTATAATTCACCCCTCCACTTT
D gene: NA
J gene: TRBJ1-6
V gene: TRBV11-2
clone size: few

CDR3 protein: CASRPAGIGYEQYF
CDR3 DNA: TGTGCCAGCAGACCAGCGGGAATAGGGTACGAGCAGTACTTC
D gene: TRBD2
J gene: TRBJ2-7
V gene: TRBV13
clone size: NA

CDR3 protein: CSAHRGLGSGANVLTF
CDR3 DNA: TGCAGTGCTCATAGGGGGTTAGGCTCAGGGGCCAACGTCCTGACTTTC
D gene: NA
J gene: TRBJ2-6
V gene: TRBV20-1
clone size: few

CDR3 protein: CASSLVKGNMNTEAFF
CDR3 DNA: TGTGCCAGCAGCTTAGTGAAGGGAAACATGAACACTGAAGCTTTCTTT
D gene: NA
J gene: TRBJ1-1
V gene: TRBV7-8
clone size: NA